One and the same sample provided the 30 T cell receptor beta chains below, sequenced in a study of T cells in Graves' hyperthyroidism and ophthalmopathy. RNA transcripts served as the template for amplifying TCR beta CDR3 regions. HTBI primers were employed in a first-round RT-PCR of the TCR CDR3. TCRdb reanalysed the multiplex PCR reads using MiXCR and keeps one entry per CDR3 protein. The table lists just under 750,000 distinct CDR3 sequences, over 35% of them singletons. Sequenced: blood. These receptors all stem from a woman in her thirties or forties with Graves' hyperthyroidism.

The rearrangement uses TRBV10-3 and TRBJ1-2; unclear D gene. V lost 3 bases and J 4 bases, leaving 6 bases between the germline ends. CDR1 and CDR2 from the germline V gene are ENHRY and SYGVKD. The CDR3 is made up of 12 amino acids. For the CDR3, the DNA is TGTGCCATCAGTGATCAGCCCTATGGCTACACCTTC. Translated: CAISDQPYGYTF.

This clonotype was counted a few times. This sequence joins TRBV4-1 and TRBJ2-7; D perhaps matches TRBD1 (5 bases). Between the trimmed V and J ends, which lost 3 bases and 5 bases, there was a span of 11 bases. Germline-derived CDR1 and CDR2 are MGHRA and YSYEKL. The CDR3 consists of 13 residues. This chain's CDR3 is CASSQIRADEQYF. The DNA of the CDR3 is TGCGCCAGCAGCCAGATCAGGGCCGACGAGCAGTACTTC.

V gene TRBV7-8 combines with J gene TRBJ2-2, with 8 nucleotides matching TRBD1. This CDR3 is built from 15 residues. CDR1 and CDR2 from the germline V gene are SGHVS and FQNEAQ. V trimming: 6 bases; J trimming: 3 bases; junction bases outside the gene matches: 6. CDR3 nucleotide sequence: TGTGCCAGCAGGAACGGACAGGGTCACACCGGGGAGCTGTTTTTT. Translating it yields CASRNGQGHTGELFF. The variable domain in full, completed from reference TRBV7-8 and TRBJ2-2, reads GAGVSQSPRYKVAKRGQDVALRCDPISGHVSLFWYQQALGQGPEFLTYFQNEAQLDKSGLPSDRFFAERPEGSVSTLKIQRTQQEDSAVYLCASRNGQGHTGELFFGEGSRLTVL.

Only a few counts were recorded for this clonotype. The chain uses TRBV6-5 and TRBJ1-2; perhaps TRBD1 as D (6 bases). Trimming took off 2 bases at V and 4 bases at J, with 14 bases between the two ends. The CDR3 extends over 15 amino acids. CDR1 is MNHEY, CDR2 SVGAGI, per germline. CDR3 in amino acids: CASSYGGGPLYGYTF. The CDR3 nucleotides read TGTGCCAGCAGTTACGGAGGGGGTCCCCTCTATGGCTACACCTTC.

In its sample, this clonotype was seen many times. V is TRBV7-2 and J is TRBJ1-5, with D tentatively TRBD1 (6 bases). Germline V gene sequence: CDR1 SGHTA, CDR2 FQGNSA. The CDR3 contains 15 residues. Trimming took 5 bases from V and 5 from J, leaving 16 bases between them. CDR3 sequence reads: CASSKGGGEYQPQHF. The CDR3 region has the DNA TGTGCCAGCAGCAAAGGAGGGGGGGAGTATCAGCCCCAGCATTTT.

At least ten counts were recorded for this clonotype. J is TRBJ1-2 and V is TRBV19, with D perhaps TRBD1 (6 bases). Germline V gives CDR1 LNHDA, CDR2 SQIVND (reference sequence). The CDR3 covers 12 residues. Trimming shortened V by 6 bases and J by 7 bases, and 12 bases separated the two germline ends. This CDR3 is CASRADSAGYTF. The CDR3 DNA is TGTGCCAGTAGGGCGGACAGCGCTGGCTACACCTTC.

Concerning this clonotype itself: A much larger clone is a single base away; this may be a read error. The chain uses TRBV9 and TRBJ2-7, with 8 positions matching TRBD2. V shed 0 bases, J shed 10 bases, and the junction held 9 bases outside the gene matches. Per the germline V gene, CDR1 is SGDLS and CDR2 is YYNGEE. This CDR3 contains 14 residues. CDR3: CASSVGHGGEAQYF. CDR3 sequence (DNA): TGTGCCAGCAGCGTAGGCCACGGGGGGGAGGCCCAGTACTTC.

A few counts support this clonotype. The gene calls are TRBV4-1 and TRBJ2-7; TRBD1 agrees at 8 bases. The trim removed 5 bases at V and 3 bases at J, leaving 3 bases unmatched. The CDR3 totals 13 residues. CDR1 MGHRA and CDR2 YSYEKL come from the germline V gene. CDR3 DNA: TGCGCCAGCAGCGGCGGGACAGGCTACGAGCAGTACTTC. Encoded protein: CASSGGTGYEQYF.

This clonotype was counted many times. The CDR3 is CSAITGQGSETQYF. CDR3 sequence (DNA): TGCAGTGCGATCACGGGACAGGGGTCCGAGACCCAGTACTTC. The chain has TRBV20-1 and TRBJ2-5, with 10 bases aligning to TRBD1. Germline loops: CDR1 DFQATT, CDR2 SNEGSKA (reference sequence). CDR3 length: 14 amino acids. The trim removed 6 bases at V and 5 bases at J, leaving 9 bases unmatched.

On this clonotype: A much larger clone lies one base from this, so it may be a read error. V is TRBV19 and J is TRBJ2-2; no clear D gene. This CDR3 region has 15 residues. Deletions cut 4 bases from V and 4 bases from J, with 13 bases between. Germline values: CDR1 LNHDA, CDR2 SQIVND (reference sequence). The CDR3 protein is CASSTTSSSTGELFF. The DNA for the CDR3 is TGTGCCAGTAGTACCACTTCCTCCAGCACCGGGGAGCTGTTTTTT.

Of note for this clonotype: The junction and the germline gene differ at one end; a read error may be behind it. The chain combines TRBV6-5 with TRBJ1-1; D remains unclear. This CDR3 comprises 10 residues. The V gene's germline CDR1 is MNHEY and CDR2 SVGAGI. CDR3 sequence reads: CASPGTEALF. The CDR3 DNA sequence: TGTGCCAGCCCGGGAACTGAAGCTCTCTTT.

The chain combines TRBV7-2 with TRBJ1-3, with D hard to call. V gave up 2 bases and J gave up 1 base, with 9 bases separating them. CDR3 size: 15 residues. Germline V gene data show CDR1 as SGHTA and CDR2 as FQGNSA. CDR3 nucleotide sequence: TGTGCCAGCAGCTTATCGACCCAGTCTGGAAACACCATATATTTT. The encoded protein is CASSLSTQSGNTIYF.

Notes on this clonotype: A much larger clonotype is one base distant, so this may be a read error. The V call is TRBV9, the J call TRBJ1-5; D unresolved. The CDR3 length is 15 residues. Germline CDR1 and CDR2: SGDLS and YYNGEE. The CDR3 nucleotides read TGTGCCGGCAGCGTAGATGCAGCCGGTGGACAGCCCCAGCATTTT. Protein product: CAGSVDAAGGQPQHF.

CDR3 nucleotides: TGTGCCAGCAGCTTAGGGACCCTTAATGAGCAGTTCTTC. It encodes CASSLGTLNEQFF. This chain links TRBV7-2 with TRBJ2-7; D remains unclear. The J call may be wrong; the DNA end is better matched by TRBJ2-1. Germline V CDR1 and CDR2: SGHTA, FQGNSA. CDR3 length: 13 amino acids.

This clonotype occurred many times. The chain combines TRBV12-3 or TRBV12-4 with TRBJ2-7; 7 bases agree with TRBD1. J was trimmed by 1 base and V by 6 bases; bases with no gene match: 9. There are 15 residues in the CDR3. The CDR3 DNA reads as TGTGCCAGCAGCCAATCTCCGGACAGGTCCTACGAGCAGTACTTC. The encoded protein is CASSQSPDRSYEQYF.

This chain connects TRBV20-1 to TRBJ2-5; D not certain. CDR1 and CDR2 (germline): DFQATT, SNEGSKA (reference sequence). The CDR3 covers 16 residues. V lost 1 base, J lost 5 bases, and 20 bases lay in between. The DNA of the CDR3 is TGCAGTGCTAGAGGGGTCGGACCCCACGCCCGGGAGACCCAGTACTTC. Translation gives CSARGVGPHARETQYF.

This clonotype was found many times. The chain recombines TRBV6-5 with TRBJ1-1, with 8 bases identical to TRBD1. CDR1 MNHEY and CDR2 SVGAGI come from the germline V gene. The CDR3 is 12 amino acids. V shed 7 bases and J 3 bases; nucleotides not matched to a gene: 1. CDR3 loop: CASKTGDTEAFF. In DNA form, the CDR3 reads TGTGCCAGCAAGACAGGGGACACTGAAGCTTTCTTT.

This clonotype was detected many times. CDR3 loop: CASSKLGTENTEAFF. The DNA of the CDR3 is TGTGCCAGCAGTAAACTCGGGACGGAGAACACTGAAGCTTTCTTT. The chain combines TRBV25-1 with TRBJ1-1; D perhaps matches TRBD1 (5 bases). The germline gives CDR1 MGHDK, CDR2 SYGVNS. The CDR3 runs 15 residues. Trimming shortened V by 5 bases and J by 1 base, and 14 bases separated the two germline ends.

V and J are TRBV7-9 and TRBJ1-1, with D possibly TRBD1 on 6 matching bases. CDR3 length equals 15 residues. Germline values: CDR1 SEHNR, CDR2 FQNEAQ (reference sequence). The ends were cut back, 5 bases at V and 2 bases at J, with 15 bases in the middle. In DNA, the CDR3 is TGTGCCAGCAGCCAAATTGGGACAACAAACACTGAAGCTTTCTTT. As protein: CASSQIGTTNTEAFF.

This clonotype was found a few times. The chain links TRBV11-2 to TRBJ2-2, with 10 bases fitting TRBD2. The V gene end was trimmed by 6 bases and the J gene end by 2 bases; junction bases not matched to a gene: 9. This CDR3 has 17 residues. Germline V gene sequence: CDR1 SGHAT, CDR2 FQNNGV. CDR3 sequence reads: CASSRLGLADNTGELFF. For the CDR3, the DNA is TGTGCCAGCAGTAGACTCGGACTAGCGGATAACACCGGGGAGCTGTTTTTT.

This clonotype was seen just once. This sequence may be a read error, since a much larger clone differs from it by one base. This chain uses TRBV7-2 with TRBJ2-7, with D possibly matching TRBD2 (6 bases). This CDR3 comprises 15 residues. The V gene lost 3 bases and the J gene lost 3 bases, with 15 bases spanning the gap. The germline gives CDR1 SGHTA, CDR2 FQGNSA. The CDR3 DNA is TGTACCAGCAGCTTTACCGGGACTGATCACTACGAGCAGTACTTC. Protein sequence: CTSSFTGTDHYEQYF.

Of note for this clonotype: Possible read error: a much larger clone is one base away. The chain links TRBV19 to TRBJ1-1; no firm D call. Per germline, CDR1 LNHDA and CDR2 SQIVND (reference sequence). The CDR3 has 15 amino acids. The CDR3 nucleotides are TGTGCCGGTAGTAACCCCAGTCGAGGAAACACTGAAGCTTTCTTT. Its protein product is CAGSNPSRGNTEAFF.

This clonotype was seen a few times. V is TRBV9 and J is TRBJ1-2; the match to TRBD1 covers 8 bases. This CDR3 spans 15 amino acids. Losses at the gene ends were 4 bases for V and 8 bases for J; bases not matched to a gene: 13. CDR1 and CDR2 (germline): SGDLS, YYNGEE. The DNA for the CDR3 is TGTGCCAGCAGCTTGGGTTTCGACAGGGGAGGGGGCTACACCTTC. It specifies CASSLGFDRGGGYTF.

A word on this clonotype: A much more abundant neighbour one base away suggests this may be a read error. The CDR3 DNA reads TGTGCCATCAGTAACGACAAATACGAGCAGTGCTTC. Translation gives CAISNDKYEQCF. J is TRBJ2-7 and V is TRBV10-3; the D is unclear. CDR3 length equals 12 residues. The germline CDR1 and CDR2 sequences are ENHRY and SYGVKD.

On this clonotype: A junction end diverges from the germline sequence, so it may reflect a read error. The J gene is TRBJ1-3, the V gene TRBV7-2; tentatively, D is TRBD1 (5 bases). Germline CDR1 and CDR2: SGHTA and FQGNSA. The CDR3 sequence is 12 residues long. The CDR3 DNA is TGTGCCAGCAGCTCCCAGGGAAACACCATACATTTT. It translates to CASSSQGNTIHF.

As for this clonotype: A single base separates this from a much larger clone, so it may be a read error. Since the CDR3 does not end with the conserved phenylalanine or tryptophan, this likely comes from a read error. V is TRBV7-2 and J is TRBJ2-5; no reliable D call. Germline CDR1 and CDR2: SGHTA and FQGNSA. Trimming left V 2 bases short and J 1 base short, with 11 bases between. This CDR3 has 15 residues. The CDR3 DNA follows: TGTGCCAGCAGCTTACATTTGCCCGGCCAAGAGACCCAGTACCTC. This gives the protein CASSLHLPGQETQYL.

Many counts were recorded for this clonotype. The V call is TRBV7-9, the J call TRBJ2-7, with a tentative D call TRBD1 (6 bases). This CDR3 is built from 14 residues. Trimming pared 5 bases from V and 5 bases from J, leaving 16 bases between. The germline V gene encodes CDR1 SEHNR and CDR2 FQNEAQ (reference sequence). CDR3 nucleotide sequence: TGTGCCAGCAGCACACCGGGACAACCGGACGAGCAGTACTTC. Protein sequence: CASSTPGQPDEQYF.

This chain joins TRBV29-1 and TRBJ1-1, with D uncertain. Germline V gene lookup returns CDR1 SQVTM and CDR2 ANQGSEA. Trimming shortened V by 2 bases and J by 1 base, and 8 bases separated the two germline ends. The CDR3 contains 13 residues. The CDR3 loop reads CSVEPAENTEAFF. Here the CDR3 DNA reads TGCAGCGTTGAACCGGCAGAGAACACTGAAGCTTTCTTT.

The CDR3 spells CASSLASRQFHEQYF. The CDR3 nucleotides are TGTGCCAGCAGTTTAGCGTCGCGGCAGTTCCACGAGCAGTACTTC. The gene calls are TRBV12-3 or TRBV12-4 and TRBJ2-7; no clear D. V was trimmed by 0 bases and J by 5 bases, leaving 14 bases between them. This CDR3 spans 15 amino acids.

This clonotype was seen only once. The junction shows a germline mismatch at one end, possibly a read error. CDR3 sequence: CSAEARGGVNTEAFF. The CDR3 DNA is TGCAGCGCTGAAGCCCGAGGGGGTGTGAACACTGAAGCTTTCTTT. This chain connects TRBV29-1 to TRBJ1-1; D perhaps matches TRBD1 (6 bases). The CDR3 is 15 residues long. In germline, CDR1 is SQVTM, CDR2 ANQGSEA.